The present T cell receptor (beta chain) was sequenced within a study of STAT5B mutations in CD4+ large granular lymphocyte leukemia (dated by TCRdb to the early 2020s). Looking at the study overall: Among healthy controls, the CDR3 'QG' motif was associated with a particular HLA allele. TCRbeta repertoires of CD4+ T-cell large granular lymphocyte leukemia patients were compared with those of healthy blood donors. Flow cytometry on FACSCanto II or FACSVerse showed that the purified fractions were more than 95% pure among lymphocytes. General study outcomes and caveats: TRBV06-family usage was enriched among the top patient clones (8/27) compared with healthy controls (2/35). The data were not HLA-matched, and the relatively small sample size could explain the higher clonality seen in CD4+ compared with CD8+ T-LGLL. Greater clonality appeared to be present in CD4-sorted patient repertoires than in healthy CD4+ repertoires, and the difference was retained after the putative leukemic clones were removed. Each patient's main leukemic clonotypes were private, but about a quarter of these clonotypes showed up at low frequency in the non-leukemic repertoires of other patients.

The germline V gene (reference sequence) specifies SGHKS as CDR1 and YYEKEE as CDR2. The CDR3, cysteine through phenylalanine, is 14 amino acids long. Only the CDR3 DNA stays, 42 bases, in frame from base 1. V lost 1 base and J lost 3 bases; the stretch between them is 8 bases long. The immunoSEQ assay at survey resolution was applied to genomic DNA for sequencing of TCRbeta rearrangements. As for how the authors treated the data: A lowest detectable productive clonotype frequency of 2.59 x 10-5 was observed in the TCR sequencing data. Only productive TCRbeta rearrangements, defined as complete and in-frame sequences, were included in the analyses. The clonality of each sample was calculated as Simpson clonality in the immunoSEQ Analyzer version 3.0. Clones were binned by frequency as very rare, small, medium, large (1-20%) or hyperexpanded (>20%). Generation probabilities were estimated with OLGA 1.2.3, V-gene circos plots were made with VDJtools, specificities were searched in VDJdb, and CDR3 motifs were identified with GLIPH. TCRdb's version of the immuneACCESS table is confined to in-frame rearrangements and falls short of the full clone set. An unresolved V gene accounts for under half of the shortfall where checked; the remainder is of unknown origin. V, J and clone size were drawn from that table, and D and trimming were deduced from the DNA. This sample gives 25,000 to 40,000 clones in total; around 74% of them show up just once. The ten biggest clones cover 0.29% of the sample.

Healthy controls were approximately 40 blood donors whose buffy coats came from the Finnish Red Cross blood service. All TCR-sequenced material derived from peripheral blood: patient blood samples and healthy donor buffy coats. Peripheral blood mononuclear cells were isolated by Ficoll-Hypaque gradient centrifugation. CD4+ cells were magnetically purified from the buffy coats of healthy controls. The Gentra Puregene Cell and Tissue kit was used for genomic DNA extraction, and quantification was performed on a Qubit 2.0 fluorometer. Comment on this clone: Its binding antigen is unknown. Qualities for individual bases were not recorded, and no much larger clone is one base off.

This clonotype was sampled from a human donor in good health. The rearranged segments are TRBV5-5 and TRBJ1-5; the D gene identity is not certain. Sequencing was done on a sample of CD4+ T cells from blood buffy coats. The CDR3 protein sequence reads: CASSLTVINQPQHF. The DNA sequence follows: TGTGCCAGCAGCTTGACAGTGATCAATCAGCCCCAGCATTTT.